This paragraph reports one TCR beta chain. The antigen this receptor binds is unknown. Per-base quality was not reported, and no clone a single base away is much larger than it. Receptors were amplified or captured by 5' RACE. Sequenced on an Illumina HiSeq 2000. Template switching added a universal primer binding site, and the final cDNA carried a unique molecular identifier that allowed TCR cDNA molecules to be counted accurately. First-strand cDNA for TCR alpha and beta chains was synthesized from specific primers in the conserved constant-segment region. To control for contamination, every cDNA library carried two barcodes: a SMART-Mk sample barcode plus Illumina barcodes. TruSeq adapter sequences along with Illumina sample barcodes were introduced in two successive PCR steps. The TCR alpha and beta cDNA libraries were sequenced on the Illumina HiSeq platform using custom primers. The authors processed their data as follows. MiGEC was used to process raw reads and extract unique molecular identifiers, and MiXCR was used to find CDR3 positions. Recombination models were inferred per individual with the repgenHMM and IGoR tools using an EM algorithm. Shared clonotype analysis was performed with the tcR package in R, normalizing sharing by the product of cloneset sizes. To study raw recombination free of thymic and clonal selection effects, out-of-frame nonproductive sequences were analyzed. TCRdb redid the processing of the public reads, applying fastp at Q25 and MiXCR, and retained in-frame beta chains. CDR3 protein duplicates are merged, each entry listing the most common genes and DNA. The V and J calls here are based on TCRdb, not the publication. Present in this sample are around 1.7 million distinct CDR3 sequences, more than 30% of which were seen just once. The ten largest account for about 0.3% of the sample.

Only healthy Caucasian donors were included. This entry is derived from a study of identical twins listed by TCRdb under 2016. Context from the whole study: To test whether fetal clonotypes persist, the study used deep sequencing on TCR alpha and beta repertoires from monozygotic twins, unrelated adults of various ages, and cord blood. To rule out contamination, replicate twin experiments were performed at different times with different library preparation protocols.

General conclusions and limits of the study: Invariant T cells such as MAIT and iNKT could partly confound zero-insertion analyses, though diverse VJ usage argued against this for most clonotypes. Because the same donors could not be followed over many years, the conclusions depended on cross-sectional statistical analysis. In monozygotic twins, out-of-frame TCR alpha sharing was systematically underestimated by recombination models, although the models agreed with sharing between unrelated individuals. Out-of-frame TCR alpha sequences shared between twins showed an excess of low generation-probability sequences compared with coincidental sharing between unrelated individuals. Abundant cord blood beta clonotypes carried fewer insertions; young adult naive repertoires showed a weaker similar trend, while memory repertoires showed none. A weaker excess of twin sharing was found in beta out-of-frame sequences because the signal-to-noise ratio was lowered by fewer shared sequences.

The source is a newborn girl in good health. Sequencing input: cord blood.

The CDR3 in this case is CASSLVQLTNEQFF. The bases are TGCGCCAGCAGCTTGGTACAGTTAACGAATGAGCAGTTCTTC. The sequence is built from TRBV5-1 and TRBJ2-1; the D gene cannot be named for sure. The CDR3, from cysteine to phenylalanine, totals 14 residues. CDR3 DNA is the only sequence kept; it has 42 bases, read in frame from the first base. V loses 0 bases, J loses 7 bases, and the germline ends lie 11 bases apart. The germline V gene encodes CDR1 SGHRS and CDR2 YFSETQ.